This T cell receptor (beta chain) was observed in a study of early T cells in non-severe SARS-CoV-2 infection. TCRdb processed the 5' RACE reads anew with MiXCR; each CDR3 protein has one entry. The data hold roughly 54,000 distinct CDR3 sequences, with approximately 5.6% observed a single time. Per germline, CDR1 MNHNY and CDR2 SVGAGI (reference sequence). This CDR3 is built from 17 residues. V lost 7 bases, J lost 0 bases, and 10 bases stayed unmatched. Sequencing used whole blood. The chain is built from TRBV6-6 and TRBJ1-5; 9 nucleotides match TRBD1. The receptor comes from an adult who was a healthcare worker with PCR-confirmed SARS-CoV-2 infection or an uninfected control (not recorded which). The CDR3 region is CASTGDRVAHSNQPQHF. CDR3 DNA: TGTGCCAGCACCGGGGACAGGGTTGCCCATAGCAATCAGCCCCAGCATTTT.